The clone carrying this T cell receptor (beta chain) was counted between two and nine times. V shed 5 bases, J shed 6 bases, and the junction held 12 bases outside the gene matches. This CDR3 is 16 amino acids long. The germline CDR1 and CDR2 sequences are PRHDT and FYEKMQ (reference sequence). The sample is drawn from a study of response to subunit inactivated influenza vaccine. Using its own MiXCR run on the RT-PCR reads, TCRdb lists one record per CDR3 protein. The sample includes around 200,000 distinct CDR3 sequences, approximately 12% seen only once; the top ten take 25% to 35%. This sample was shared with a second study, whose subject was T cells expressing NK-cell markers. That paper notes: 5'RACE template switching with UMIs generated TCR beta cDNA.

The clonotype comes from a man in his forties or fifties who received an inactivated influenza vaccine. V is TRBV13 and J is TRBJ2-1; 8 nucleotides line up with TRBD1. The source material was CD8+ T cells sorted from PBMCs, sampled approximately 13 days after vaccination. The CDR3 here is CASSPVDRGIGNEQFF. CDR3 nucleotides: TGTGCCAGCAGCCCCGTAGACAGGGGAATTGGCAATGAGCAGTTCTTC.